The clone carrying this TCR beta chain was found many times. The CDR3 has 13 amino acids. With 2 bases removed from V and 4 bases from J, the gap between germline ends came to 11 bases. From germline, CDR1 is DFQATT and CDR2 SNEGSKA (reference sequence). TCR beta libraries were built with iRepertoire HTBI primers and Arm-PCR of CDR3 regions. One entry per CDR3 protein, called by TCRdb with MiXCR from the multiplex PCR reads. The data hold almost 350,000 distinct CDR3 sequences, with 15% to 20% observed a single time. The data derive from a study of regulatory T cells in long-lasting Graves disease. Time point of the sample: persistent/refractory GD, antithyroid drugs over 5 years with positive TRAb. RNA extracted from PBMCs served as the sequencing template.

This TCR came from a female donor with Graves disease. J is TRBJ1-1 and V is TRBV20-1; D remains unclear. This specimen consisted of peripheral blood mononuclear cells (PBMCs), obtained when the disease was refractory, from a patient treated with antithyroid drugs. The CDR3 loop is CSARRQRGTEAFF. CDR3 bases: TGCAGTGCTAGAAGGCAACGGGGCACTGAAGCTTTCTTT.